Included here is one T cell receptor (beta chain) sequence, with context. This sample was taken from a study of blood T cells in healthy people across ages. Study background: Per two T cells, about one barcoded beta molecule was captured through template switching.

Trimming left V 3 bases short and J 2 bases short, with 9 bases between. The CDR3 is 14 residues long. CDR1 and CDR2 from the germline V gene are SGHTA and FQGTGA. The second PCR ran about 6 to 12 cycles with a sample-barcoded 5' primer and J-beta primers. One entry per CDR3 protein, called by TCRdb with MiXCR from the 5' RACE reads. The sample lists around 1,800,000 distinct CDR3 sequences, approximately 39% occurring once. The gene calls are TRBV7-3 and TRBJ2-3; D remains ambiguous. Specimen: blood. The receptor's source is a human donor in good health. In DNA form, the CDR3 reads TGTGCCAGCAGCTTCTACGGCCCCACAGATACGCAGTATTTT. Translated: CASSFYGPTDTQYF.